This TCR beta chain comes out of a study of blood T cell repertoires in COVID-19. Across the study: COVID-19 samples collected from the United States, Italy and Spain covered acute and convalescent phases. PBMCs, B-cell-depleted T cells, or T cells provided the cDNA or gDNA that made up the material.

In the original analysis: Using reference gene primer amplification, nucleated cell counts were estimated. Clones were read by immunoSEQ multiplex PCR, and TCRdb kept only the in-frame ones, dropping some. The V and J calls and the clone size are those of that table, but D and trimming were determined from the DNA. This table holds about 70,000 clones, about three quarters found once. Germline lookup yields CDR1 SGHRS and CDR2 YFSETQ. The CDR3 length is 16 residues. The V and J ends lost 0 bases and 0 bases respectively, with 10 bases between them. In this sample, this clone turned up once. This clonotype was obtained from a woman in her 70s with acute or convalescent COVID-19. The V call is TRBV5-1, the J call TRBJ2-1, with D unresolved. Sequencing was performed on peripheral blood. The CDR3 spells CASSLDEVSSYNEQFF. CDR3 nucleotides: TGCGCCAGCAGCTTGGACGAGGTTAGCTCCTACAATGAGCAGTTCTTC.